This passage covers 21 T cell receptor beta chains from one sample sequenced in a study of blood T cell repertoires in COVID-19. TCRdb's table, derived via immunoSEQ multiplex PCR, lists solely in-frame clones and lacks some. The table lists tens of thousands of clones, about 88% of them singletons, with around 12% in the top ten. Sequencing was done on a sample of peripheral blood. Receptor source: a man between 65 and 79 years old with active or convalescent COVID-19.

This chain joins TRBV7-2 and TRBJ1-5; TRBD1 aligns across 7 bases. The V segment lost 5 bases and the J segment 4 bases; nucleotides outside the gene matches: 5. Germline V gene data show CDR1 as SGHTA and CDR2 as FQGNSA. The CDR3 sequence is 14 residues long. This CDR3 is CASSPYRGNQPQHF. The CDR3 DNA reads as TGTGCCAGCAGCCCCTACAGGGGTAATCAGCCCCAGCATTTT. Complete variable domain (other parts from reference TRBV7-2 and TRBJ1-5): GAGVSQSPSNKVTEKGKDVELRCDPISGHTALYWYRQSLGQGLEFLIYFQGNSAPDKSGLPSDRFSAERTGGSVSTLTIQRTQQEDSAVYLCASSPYRGNQPQHFGDGTRLSIL.

DNA for the CDR3: TGTGCCAGCAGCACGGAACAGATGAACACCGGGGAGCTGTTTTTT. Translated, it gives CASSTEQMNTGELFF. This chain links TRBV13 with TRBJ2-2; the D is unclear. V was pared by 5 bases and J by 1 base, with 11 bases between. Germline V CDR1 and CDR2: PRHDT, FYEKMQ (reference sequence). The CDR3 totals 15 residues.

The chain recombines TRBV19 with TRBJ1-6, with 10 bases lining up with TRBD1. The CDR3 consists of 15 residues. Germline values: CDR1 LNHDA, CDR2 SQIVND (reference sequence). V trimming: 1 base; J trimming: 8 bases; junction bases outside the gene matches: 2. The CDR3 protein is CASSIAGTGDSPLHF. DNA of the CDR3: TGTGCCAGTAGTATAGCCGGGACAGGGGATTCACCCCTCCACTTT.

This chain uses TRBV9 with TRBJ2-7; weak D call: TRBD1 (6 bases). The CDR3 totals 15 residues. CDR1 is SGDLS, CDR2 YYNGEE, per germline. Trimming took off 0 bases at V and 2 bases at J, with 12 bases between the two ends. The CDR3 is CASSVGWGHTYEQYF. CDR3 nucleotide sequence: TGTGCCAGCAGCGTAGGTTGGGGACACACCTACGAGCAGTACTTC.

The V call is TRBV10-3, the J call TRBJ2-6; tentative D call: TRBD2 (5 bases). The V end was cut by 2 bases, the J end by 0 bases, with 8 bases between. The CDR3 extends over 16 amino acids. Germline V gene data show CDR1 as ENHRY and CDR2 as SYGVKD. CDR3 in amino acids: CAISEGGYSGANVLTF. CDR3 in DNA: TGTGCCATCAGTGAGGGAGGATACTCTGGGGCCAACGTCCTGACTTTC.

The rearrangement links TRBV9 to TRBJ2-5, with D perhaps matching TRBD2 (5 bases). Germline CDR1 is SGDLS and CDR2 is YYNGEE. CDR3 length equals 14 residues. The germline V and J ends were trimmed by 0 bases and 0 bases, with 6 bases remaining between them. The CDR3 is CASSVVGDQETQYF. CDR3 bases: TGTGCCAGCAGCGTAGTGGGAGACCAAGAGACCCAGTACTTC.

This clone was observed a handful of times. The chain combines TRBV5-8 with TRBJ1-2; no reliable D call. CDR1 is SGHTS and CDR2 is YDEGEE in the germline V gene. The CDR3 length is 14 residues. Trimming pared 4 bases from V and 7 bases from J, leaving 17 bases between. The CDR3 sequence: CASSATRVAGGYTF. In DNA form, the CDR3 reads TGTGCCAGCAGCGCTACGCGGGTGGCCGGTGGCTACACCTTC.

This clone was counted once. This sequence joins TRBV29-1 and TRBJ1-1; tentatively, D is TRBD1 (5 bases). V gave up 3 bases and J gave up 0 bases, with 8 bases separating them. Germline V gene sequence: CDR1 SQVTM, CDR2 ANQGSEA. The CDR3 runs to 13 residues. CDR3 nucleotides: TGCAGCGTTGAGCAGGGCATGAACACTGAAGCTTTCTTT. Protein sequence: CSVEQGMNTEAFF. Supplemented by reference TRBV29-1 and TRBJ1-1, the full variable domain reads SAVISQKPSRDICQRGTSLTIQCQVDSQVTMMFWYRQQPGQSLTLIATANQGSEATYESGFVIDKFPISRPNLTFSTLTVSNMSPEDSSIYLCSVEQGMNTEAFFGQGTRLTVV.

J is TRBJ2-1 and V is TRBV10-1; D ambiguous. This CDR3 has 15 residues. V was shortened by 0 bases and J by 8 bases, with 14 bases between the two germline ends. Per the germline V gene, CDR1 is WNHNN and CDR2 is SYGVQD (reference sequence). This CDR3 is CASSESNRVGDEQFF. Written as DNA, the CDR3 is TGCGCCAGCAGTGAGTCGAATCGGGTTGGCGATGAGCAGTTCTTC.

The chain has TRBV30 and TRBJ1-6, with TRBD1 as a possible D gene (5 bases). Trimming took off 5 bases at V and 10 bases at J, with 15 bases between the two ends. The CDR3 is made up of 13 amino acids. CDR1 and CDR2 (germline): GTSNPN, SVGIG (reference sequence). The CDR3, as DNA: TGTGCCTGGGAGCAGGGAGGAGCGTCACCCCTCCACTTT. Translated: CAWEQGGASPLHF.

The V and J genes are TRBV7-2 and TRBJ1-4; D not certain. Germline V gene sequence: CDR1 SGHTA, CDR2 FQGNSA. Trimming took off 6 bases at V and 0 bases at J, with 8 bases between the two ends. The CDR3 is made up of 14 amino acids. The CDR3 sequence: CASSLLATNEKLFF. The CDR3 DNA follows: TGTGCCAGCAGTCTGTTAGCAACTAATGAAAAACTGTTTTTT.

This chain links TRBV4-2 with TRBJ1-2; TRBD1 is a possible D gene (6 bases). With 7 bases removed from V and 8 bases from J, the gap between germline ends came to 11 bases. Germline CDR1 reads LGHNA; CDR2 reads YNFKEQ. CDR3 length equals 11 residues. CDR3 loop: CASTEGGGYTF. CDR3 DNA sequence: TGTGCCAGCACCGAGGGGGGGGGCTACACCTTC.

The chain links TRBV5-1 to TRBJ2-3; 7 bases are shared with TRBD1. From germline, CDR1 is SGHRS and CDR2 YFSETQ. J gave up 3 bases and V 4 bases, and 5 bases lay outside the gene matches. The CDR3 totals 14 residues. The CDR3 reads CASSEQGLTDTQYF. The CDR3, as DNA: TGCGCCAGCAGCGAACAGGGGTTAACAGATACGCAGTATTTT.

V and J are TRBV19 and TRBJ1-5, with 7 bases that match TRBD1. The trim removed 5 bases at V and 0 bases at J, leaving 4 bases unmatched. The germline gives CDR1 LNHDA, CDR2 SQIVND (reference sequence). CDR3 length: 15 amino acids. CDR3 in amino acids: CASSFRDSSNQPQHF. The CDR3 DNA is TGTGCCAGTAGTTTTCGGGACAGTAGCAATCAGCCCCAGCATTTT.

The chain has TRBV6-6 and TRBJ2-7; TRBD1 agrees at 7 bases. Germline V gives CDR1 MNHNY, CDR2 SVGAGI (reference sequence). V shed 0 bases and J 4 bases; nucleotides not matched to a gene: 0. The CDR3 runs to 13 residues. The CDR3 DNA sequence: TGTGCCAGCAGTTACTCGACAGGGTACGAGCAGTACTTC. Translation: CASSYSTGYEQYF.

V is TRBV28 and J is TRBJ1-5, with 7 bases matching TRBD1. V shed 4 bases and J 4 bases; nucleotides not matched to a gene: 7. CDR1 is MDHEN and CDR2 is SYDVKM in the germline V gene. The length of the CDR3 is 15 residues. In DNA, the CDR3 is TGTGCCAGCAGTTCCCTGAGGGGGCCTAATCAGCCCCAGCATTTT. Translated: CASSSLRGPNQPQHF.

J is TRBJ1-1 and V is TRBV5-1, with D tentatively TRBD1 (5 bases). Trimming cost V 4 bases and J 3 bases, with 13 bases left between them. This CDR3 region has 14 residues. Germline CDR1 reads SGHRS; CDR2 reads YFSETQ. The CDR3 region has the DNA TGCGCCAGCAGCATCGTGGGGCCCGACACTGAAGCTTTCTTT. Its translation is CASSIVGPDTEAFF.

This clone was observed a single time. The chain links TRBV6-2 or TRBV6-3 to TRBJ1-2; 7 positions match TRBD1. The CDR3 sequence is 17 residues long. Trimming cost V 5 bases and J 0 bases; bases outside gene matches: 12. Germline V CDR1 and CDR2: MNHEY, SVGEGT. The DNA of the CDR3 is TGTGCCAGCAGTGACCCGGGACAGCACGAAGCTAACTATGGCTACACCTTC. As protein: CASSDPGQHEANYGYTF.

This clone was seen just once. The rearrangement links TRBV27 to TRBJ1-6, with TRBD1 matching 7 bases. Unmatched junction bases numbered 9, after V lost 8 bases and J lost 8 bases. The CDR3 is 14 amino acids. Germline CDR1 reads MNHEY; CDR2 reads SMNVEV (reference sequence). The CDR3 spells CASGPRDSYSPLHF. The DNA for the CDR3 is TGTGCCAGCGGACCGCGGGACAGCTATTCACCCCTCCACTTT.

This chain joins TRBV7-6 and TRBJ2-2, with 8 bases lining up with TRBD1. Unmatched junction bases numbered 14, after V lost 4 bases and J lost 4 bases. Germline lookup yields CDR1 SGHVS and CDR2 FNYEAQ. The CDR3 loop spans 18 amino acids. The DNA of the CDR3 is TGTGCCAGCAGCTCAATACCGGGACAGGCCTCGGGCACCGGGGAGCTGTTTTTT. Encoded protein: CASSSIPGQASGTGELFF.

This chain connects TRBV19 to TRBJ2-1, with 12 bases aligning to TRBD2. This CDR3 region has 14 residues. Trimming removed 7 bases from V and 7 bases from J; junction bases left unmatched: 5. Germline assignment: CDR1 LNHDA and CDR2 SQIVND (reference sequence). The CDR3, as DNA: TGTGCCAGTAATAGACTAGCGGGGGATAATGAGCAGTTCTTC. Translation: CASNRLAGDNEQFF.